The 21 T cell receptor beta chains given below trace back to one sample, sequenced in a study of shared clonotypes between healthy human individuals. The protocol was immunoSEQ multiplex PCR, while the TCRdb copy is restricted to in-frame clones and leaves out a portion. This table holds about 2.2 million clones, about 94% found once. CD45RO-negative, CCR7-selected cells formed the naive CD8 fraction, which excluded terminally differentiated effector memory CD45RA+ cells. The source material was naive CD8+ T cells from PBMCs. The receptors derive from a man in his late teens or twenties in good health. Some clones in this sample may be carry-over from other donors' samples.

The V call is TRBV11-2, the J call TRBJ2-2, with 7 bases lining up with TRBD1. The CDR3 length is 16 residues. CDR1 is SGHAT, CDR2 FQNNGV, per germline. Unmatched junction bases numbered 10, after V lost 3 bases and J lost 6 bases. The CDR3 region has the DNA TGTGCCAGCAGCTTGGCAGGGGGTAGTTTTTCCGGGGAGCTGTTTTTT. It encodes CASSLAGGSFSGELFF.

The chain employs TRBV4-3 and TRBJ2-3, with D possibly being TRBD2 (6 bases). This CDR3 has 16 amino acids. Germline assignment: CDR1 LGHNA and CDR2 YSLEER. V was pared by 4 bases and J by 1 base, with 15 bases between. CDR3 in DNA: TGCGCCAGCAGCCTTAACCCCTGGGAGGGCACAGATACGCAGTATTTT. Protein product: CASSLNPWEGTDTQYF.

DNA of the CDR3: TGTGCCAGCAGTGCCACGGGGCGAACCTACGAGCAGTACTTC. Its translation: CASSATGRTYEQYF. The chain employs TRBV25-1 and TRBJ2-7; D tentatively reads TRBD1 or TRBD2 (5 bases each). Germline loops: CDR1 MGHDK, CDR2 SYGVNS. V was trimmed by 4 bases and J by 2 bases, leaving 12 bases between them. This CDR3 contains 14 residues.

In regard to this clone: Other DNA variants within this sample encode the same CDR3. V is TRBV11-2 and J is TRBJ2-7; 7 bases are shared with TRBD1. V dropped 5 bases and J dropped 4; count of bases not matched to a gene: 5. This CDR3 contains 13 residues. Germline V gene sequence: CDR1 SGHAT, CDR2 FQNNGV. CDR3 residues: CASSPRQGYEQYF. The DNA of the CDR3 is TGTGCCAGCAGCCCTAGACAGGGATACGAGCAGTACTTC. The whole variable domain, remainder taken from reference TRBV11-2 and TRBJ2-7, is EAGVAQSPRYKIIEKRQSVAFWCNPISGHATLYWYQQILGQGPKLLIQFQNNGVVDDSQLPKDRFSAERLKGVDSTLKIQPAKLEDSAVYLCASSPRQGYEQYFGPGTRLTVT.

The CDR3 protein is CASSLSGSRPGPQHF. The DNA of the CDR3 is TGTGCCAGCAGTTTATCTGGCAGCCGACCCGGGCCCCAGCATTTT. The J gene is TRBJ1-5, the V gene TRBV27; D not resolved. This CDR3 is 15 amino acids long. Germline values: CDR1 MNHEY, CDR2 SMNVEV (reference sequence). With 0 bases removed from V and 9 bases from J, the gap between germline ends came to 15 bases.

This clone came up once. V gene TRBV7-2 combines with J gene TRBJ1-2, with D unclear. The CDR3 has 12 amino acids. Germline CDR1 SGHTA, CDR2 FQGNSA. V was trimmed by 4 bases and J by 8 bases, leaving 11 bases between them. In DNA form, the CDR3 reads TGTGCCAGCAGCTCCCCCCCCTCCGGCTACACCTTC. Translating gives CASSSPPSGYTF.

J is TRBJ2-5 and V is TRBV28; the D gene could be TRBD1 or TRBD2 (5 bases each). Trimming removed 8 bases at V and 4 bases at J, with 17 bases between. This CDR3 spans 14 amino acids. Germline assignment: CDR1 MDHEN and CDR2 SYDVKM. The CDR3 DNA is TGTGCCAGCCGATTTCGGGGCTTCGGAGAGACCCAGTACTTC. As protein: CASRFRGFGETQYF.

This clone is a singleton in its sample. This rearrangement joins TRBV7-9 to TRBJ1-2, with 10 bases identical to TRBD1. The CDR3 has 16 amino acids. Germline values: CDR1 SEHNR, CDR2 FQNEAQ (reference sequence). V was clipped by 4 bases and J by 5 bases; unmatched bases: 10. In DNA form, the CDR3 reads TGTGCCAGCAGCTCCCCGGGACAGGGGAGTAGGTATGGCTACACCTTC. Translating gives CASSSPGQGSRYGYTF.

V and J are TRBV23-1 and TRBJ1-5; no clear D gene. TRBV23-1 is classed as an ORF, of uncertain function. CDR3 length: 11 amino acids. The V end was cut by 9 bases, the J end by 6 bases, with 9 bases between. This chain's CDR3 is CASPPRQPQHF. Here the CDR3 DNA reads TGCGCCAGTCCCCCCCGTCAGCCCCAGCATTTT.

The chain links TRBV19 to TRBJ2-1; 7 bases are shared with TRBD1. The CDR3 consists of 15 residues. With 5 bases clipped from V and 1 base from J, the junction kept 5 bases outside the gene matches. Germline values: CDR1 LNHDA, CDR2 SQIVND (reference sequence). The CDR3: CASSLARGSYNEQFF. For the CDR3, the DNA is TGTGCCAGTAGTTTAGCCAGGGGGTCCTACAATGAGCAGTTCTTC.

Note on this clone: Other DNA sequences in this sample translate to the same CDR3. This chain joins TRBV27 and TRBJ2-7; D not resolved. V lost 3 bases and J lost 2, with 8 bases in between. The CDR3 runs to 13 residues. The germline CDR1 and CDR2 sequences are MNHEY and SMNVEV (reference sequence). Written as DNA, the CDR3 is TGTGCCAGCAGTTTTGGCCAGACCTACGAGCAGTACTTC. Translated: CASSFGQTYEQYF.

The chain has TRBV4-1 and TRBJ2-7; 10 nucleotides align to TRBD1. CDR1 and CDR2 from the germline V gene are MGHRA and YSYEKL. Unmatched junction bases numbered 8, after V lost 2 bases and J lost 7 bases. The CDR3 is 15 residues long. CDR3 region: CASSQPGQGMEEQYF. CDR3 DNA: TGCGCCAGCAGCCAACCGGGACAGGGGATGGAGGAGCAGTACTTC.

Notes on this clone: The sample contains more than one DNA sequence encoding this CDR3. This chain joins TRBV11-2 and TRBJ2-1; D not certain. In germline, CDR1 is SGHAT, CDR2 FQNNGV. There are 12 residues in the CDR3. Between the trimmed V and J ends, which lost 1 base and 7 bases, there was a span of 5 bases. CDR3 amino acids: CASSLVRNEQFF. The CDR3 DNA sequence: TGTGCCAGCAGCTTAGTCCGGAATGAGCAGTTCTTC.

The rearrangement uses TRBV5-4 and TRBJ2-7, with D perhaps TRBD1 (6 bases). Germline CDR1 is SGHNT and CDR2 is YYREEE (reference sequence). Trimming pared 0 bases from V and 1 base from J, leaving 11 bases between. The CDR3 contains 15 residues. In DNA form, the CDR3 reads TGTGCCAGCAGCTTGGCTACAGGGTTGTCCTACGAGCAGTACTTC. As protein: CASSLATGLSYEQYF.

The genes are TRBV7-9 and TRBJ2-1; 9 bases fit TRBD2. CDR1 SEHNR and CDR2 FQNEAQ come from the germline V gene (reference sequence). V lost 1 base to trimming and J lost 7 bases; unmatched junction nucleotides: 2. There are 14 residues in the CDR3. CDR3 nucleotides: TGTGCCAGCAGCTTAGTTAGCGGGGGAAATGAGCAGTTCTTC. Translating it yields CASSLVSGGNEQFF.

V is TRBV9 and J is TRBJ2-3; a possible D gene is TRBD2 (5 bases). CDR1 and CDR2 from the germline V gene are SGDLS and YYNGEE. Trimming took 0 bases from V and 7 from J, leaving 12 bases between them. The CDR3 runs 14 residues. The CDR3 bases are TGTGCCAGCAGCGTAGGTCATGGCGGGCATACGCAGTATTTT. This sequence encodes CASSVGHGGHTQYF.

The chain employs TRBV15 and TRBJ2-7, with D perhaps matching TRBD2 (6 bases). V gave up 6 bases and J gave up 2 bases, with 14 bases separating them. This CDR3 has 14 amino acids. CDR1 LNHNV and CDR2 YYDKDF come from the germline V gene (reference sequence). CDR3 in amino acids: CATSVGGWAYEQYF. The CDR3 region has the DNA TGTGCCACCAGTGTTGGAGGGTGGGCCTACGAGCAGTACTTC.

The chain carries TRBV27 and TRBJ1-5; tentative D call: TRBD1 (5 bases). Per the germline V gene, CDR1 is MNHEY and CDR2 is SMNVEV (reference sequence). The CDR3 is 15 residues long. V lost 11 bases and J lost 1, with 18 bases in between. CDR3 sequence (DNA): TGTGCCTCGAGAAAAGGGGTAAGCAGCAATCAGCCCCAGCATTTT. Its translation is CASRKGVSSNQPQHF.

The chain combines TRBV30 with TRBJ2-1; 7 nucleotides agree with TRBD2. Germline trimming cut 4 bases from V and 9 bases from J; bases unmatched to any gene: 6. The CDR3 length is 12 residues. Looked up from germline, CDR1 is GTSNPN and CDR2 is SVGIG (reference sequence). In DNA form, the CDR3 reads TGTGCCTGGACCCTTGGGGGGGTTGAGCAGTTCTTC. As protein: CAWTLGGVEQFF. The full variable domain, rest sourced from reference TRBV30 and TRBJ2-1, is SQTIHQWPATLVQPVGSPLSLECTVEGTSNPNLYWYRQAAGRGLQLLFYSVGIGQISSEVPQNLSASRPQDRQFILSSKKLLLSDSGFYLCAWTLGGVEQFFGPGTRLTVL.

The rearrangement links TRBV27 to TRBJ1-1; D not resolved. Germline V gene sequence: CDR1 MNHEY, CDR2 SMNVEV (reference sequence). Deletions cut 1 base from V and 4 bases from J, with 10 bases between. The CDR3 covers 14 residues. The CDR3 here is CASSLWPAGTEAFF. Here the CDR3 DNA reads TGTGCCAGCAGTTTATGGCCAGCGGGCACTGAAGCTTTCTTT.

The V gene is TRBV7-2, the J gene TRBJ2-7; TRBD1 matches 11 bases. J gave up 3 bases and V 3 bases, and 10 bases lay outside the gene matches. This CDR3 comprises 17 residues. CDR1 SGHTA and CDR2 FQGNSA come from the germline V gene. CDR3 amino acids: CASSFYDVGTGGYEQYF. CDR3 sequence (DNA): TGTGCCAGCAGCTTCTATGATGTGGGGACAGGGGGCTACGAGCAGTACTTC.